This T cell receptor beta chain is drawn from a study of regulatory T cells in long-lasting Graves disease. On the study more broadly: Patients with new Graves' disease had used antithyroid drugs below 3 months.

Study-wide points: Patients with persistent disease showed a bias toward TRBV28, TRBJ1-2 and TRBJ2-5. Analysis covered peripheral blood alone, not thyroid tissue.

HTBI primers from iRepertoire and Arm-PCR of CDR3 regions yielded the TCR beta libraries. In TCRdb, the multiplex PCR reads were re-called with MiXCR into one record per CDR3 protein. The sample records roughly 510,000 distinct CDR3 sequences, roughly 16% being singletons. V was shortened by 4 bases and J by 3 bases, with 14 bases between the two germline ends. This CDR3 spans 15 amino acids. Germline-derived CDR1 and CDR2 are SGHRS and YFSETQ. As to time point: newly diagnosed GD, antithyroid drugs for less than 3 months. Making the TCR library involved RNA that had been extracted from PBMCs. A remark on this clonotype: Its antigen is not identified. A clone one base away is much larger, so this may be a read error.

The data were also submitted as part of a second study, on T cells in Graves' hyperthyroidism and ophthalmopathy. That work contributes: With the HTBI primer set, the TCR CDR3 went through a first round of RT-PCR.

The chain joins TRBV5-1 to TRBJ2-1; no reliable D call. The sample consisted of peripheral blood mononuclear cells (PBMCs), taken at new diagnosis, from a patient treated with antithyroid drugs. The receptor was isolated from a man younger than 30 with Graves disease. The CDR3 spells CASSGPSGGYNEQFF. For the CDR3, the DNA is TGCGCCAGCAGCGGTCCGTCAGGTGGCTACAATGAGCAGTTCTTC.